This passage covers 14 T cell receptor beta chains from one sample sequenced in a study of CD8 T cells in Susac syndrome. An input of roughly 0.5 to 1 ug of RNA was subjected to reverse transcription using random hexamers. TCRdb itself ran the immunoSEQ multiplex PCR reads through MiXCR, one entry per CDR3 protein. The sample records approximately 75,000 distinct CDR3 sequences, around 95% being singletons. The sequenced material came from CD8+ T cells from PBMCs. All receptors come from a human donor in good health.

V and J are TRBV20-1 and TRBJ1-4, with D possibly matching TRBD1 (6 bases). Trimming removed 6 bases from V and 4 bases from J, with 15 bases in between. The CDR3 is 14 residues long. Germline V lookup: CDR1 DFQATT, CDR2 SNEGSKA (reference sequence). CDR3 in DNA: TGCAGTGCCGACCCCTGGACAGTTAATGAAAAACTGTTTTTT. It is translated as CSADPWTVNEKLFF.

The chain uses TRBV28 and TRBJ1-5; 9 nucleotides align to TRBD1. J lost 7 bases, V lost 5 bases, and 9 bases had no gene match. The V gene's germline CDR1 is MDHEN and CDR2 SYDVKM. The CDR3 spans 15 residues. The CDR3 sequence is CASSTPTGGDQPQHF. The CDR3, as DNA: TGTGCCAGCAGTACGCCGACAGGGGGAGACCAGCCCCAGCATTTT.

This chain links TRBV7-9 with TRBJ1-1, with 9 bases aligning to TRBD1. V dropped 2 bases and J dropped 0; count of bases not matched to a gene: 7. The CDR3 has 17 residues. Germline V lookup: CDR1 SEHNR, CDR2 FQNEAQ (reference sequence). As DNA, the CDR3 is TGTGCCAGCAGCTTAAATCCGGGACAGGGTTTGAACACTGAAGCTTTCTTT. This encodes CASSLNPGQGLNTEAFF.

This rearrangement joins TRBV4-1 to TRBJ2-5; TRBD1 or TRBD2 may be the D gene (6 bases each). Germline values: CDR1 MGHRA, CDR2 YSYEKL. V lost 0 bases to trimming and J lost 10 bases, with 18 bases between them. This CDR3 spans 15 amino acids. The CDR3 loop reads CASSQDGGLLGGQYF. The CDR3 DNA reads TGCGCCAGCAGCCAAGATGGGGGGCTTTTGGGTGGCCAGTACTTC.

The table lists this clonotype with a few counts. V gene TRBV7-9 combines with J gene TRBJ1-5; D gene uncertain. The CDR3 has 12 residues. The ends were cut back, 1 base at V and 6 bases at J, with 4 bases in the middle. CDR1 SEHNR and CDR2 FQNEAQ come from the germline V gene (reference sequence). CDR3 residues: CASSLGGQPQHF. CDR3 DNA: TGTGCCAGCAGCTTAGGGGGTCAGCCCCAGCATTTT.

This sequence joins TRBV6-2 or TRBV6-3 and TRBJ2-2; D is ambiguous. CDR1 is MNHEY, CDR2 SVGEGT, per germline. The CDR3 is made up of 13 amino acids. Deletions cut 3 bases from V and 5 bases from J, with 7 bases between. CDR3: CASSYEYTGELFF. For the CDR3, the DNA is TGTGCCAGCAGTTATGAGTATACCGGGGAGCTGTTTTTT.

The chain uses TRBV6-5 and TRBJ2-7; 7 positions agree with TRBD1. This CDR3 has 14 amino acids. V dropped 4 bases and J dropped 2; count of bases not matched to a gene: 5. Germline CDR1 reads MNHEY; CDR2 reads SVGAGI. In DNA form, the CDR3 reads TGTGCCAGCAGTTCACAGGGGTCCGCCTACGAGCAGTACTTC. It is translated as CASSSQGSAYEQYF.

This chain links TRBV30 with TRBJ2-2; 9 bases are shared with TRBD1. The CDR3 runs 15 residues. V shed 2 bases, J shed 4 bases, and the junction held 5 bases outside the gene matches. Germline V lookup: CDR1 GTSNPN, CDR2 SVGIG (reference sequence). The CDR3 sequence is CAWSIRDRVTGELFF. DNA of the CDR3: TGTGCCTGGAGTATCCGGGACAGGGTCACCGGGGAGCTGTTTTTT.

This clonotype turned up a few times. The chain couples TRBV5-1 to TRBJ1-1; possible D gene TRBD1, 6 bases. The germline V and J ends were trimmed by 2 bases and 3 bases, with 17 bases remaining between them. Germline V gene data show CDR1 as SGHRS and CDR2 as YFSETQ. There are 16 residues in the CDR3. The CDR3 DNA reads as TGCGCCAGCAGCTTAACTCATGGGGGGGCTGACACTGAAGCTTTCTTT. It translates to CASSLTHGGADTEAFF. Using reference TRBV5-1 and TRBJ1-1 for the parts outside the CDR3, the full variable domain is KAGVTQTPRYLIKTRGQQVTLSCSPISGHRSVSWYQQTPGQGLQFLFEYFSETQRNKGNFPGRFSGRQFSNSRSEMNVSTLELGDSALYLCASSLTHGGADTEAFFGQGTRLTVV.

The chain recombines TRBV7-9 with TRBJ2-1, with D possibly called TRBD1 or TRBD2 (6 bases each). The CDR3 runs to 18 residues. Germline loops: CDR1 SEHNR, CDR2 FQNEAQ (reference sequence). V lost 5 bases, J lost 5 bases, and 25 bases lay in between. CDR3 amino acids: CASSPWRGEFFSDNEQFF. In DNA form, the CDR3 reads TGTGCCAGCAGCCCGTGGAGGGGGGAGTTTTTCTCGGACAATGAGCAGTTCTTC.

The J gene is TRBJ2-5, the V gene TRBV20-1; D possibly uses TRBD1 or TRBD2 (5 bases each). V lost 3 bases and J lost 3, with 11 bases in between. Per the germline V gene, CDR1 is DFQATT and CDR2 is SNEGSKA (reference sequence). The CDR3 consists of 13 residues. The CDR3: CSARGRDEETQYF. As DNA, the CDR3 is TGCAGTGCTAGGGGTCGGGACGAAGAGACCCAGTACTTC.

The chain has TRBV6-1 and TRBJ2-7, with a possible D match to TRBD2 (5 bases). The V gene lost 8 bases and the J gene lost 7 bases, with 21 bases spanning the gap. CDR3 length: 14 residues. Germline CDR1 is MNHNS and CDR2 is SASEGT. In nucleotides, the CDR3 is TGTGCCAGCGCAATTCTGGCTACTTCGGGGGAGCAGTACGTC. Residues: CASAILATSGEQYV.

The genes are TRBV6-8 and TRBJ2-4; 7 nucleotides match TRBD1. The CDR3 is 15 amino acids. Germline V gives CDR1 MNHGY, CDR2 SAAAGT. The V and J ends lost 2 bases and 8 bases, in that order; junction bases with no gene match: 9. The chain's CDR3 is CASSYPRQGGDIQYF. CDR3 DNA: TGTGCCAGCAGTTACCCACGACAGGGCGGAGACATTCAGTACTTC.

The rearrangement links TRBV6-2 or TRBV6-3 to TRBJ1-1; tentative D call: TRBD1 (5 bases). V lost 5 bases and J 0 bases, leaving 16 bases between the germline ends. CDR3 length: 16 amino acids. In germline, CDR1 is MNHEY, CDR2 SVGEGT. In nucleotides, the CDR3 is TGTGCCAGCAGTCCTTGGGACCTCCTCATGAACACTGAAGCTTTCTTT. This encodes CASSPWDLLMNTEAFF.